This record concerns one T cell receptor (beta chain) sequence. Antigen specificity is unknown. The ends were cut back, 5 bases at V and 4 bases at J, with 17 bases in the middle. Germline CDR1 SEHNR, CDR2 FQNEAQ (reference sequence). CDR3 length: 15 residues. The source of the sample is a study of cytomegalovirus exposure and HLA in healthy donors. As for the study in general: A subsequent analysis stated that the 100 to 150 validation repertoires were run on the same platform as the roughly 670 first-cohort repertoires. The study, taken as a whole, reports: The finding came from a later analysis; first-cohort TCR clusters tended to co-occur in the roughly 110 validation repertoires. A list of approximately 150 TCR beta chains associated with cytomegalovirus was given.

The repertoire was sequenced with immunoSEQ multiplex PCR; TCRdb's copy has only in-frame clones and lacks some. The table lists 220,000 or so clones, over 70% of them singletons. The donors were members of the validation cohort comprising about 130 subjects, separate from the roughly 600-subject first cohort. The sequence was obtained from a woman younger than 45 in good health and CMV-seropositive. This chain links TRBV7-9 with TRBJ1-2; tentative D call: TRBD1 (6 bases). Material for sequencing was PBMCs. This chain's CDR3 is CASSRPGTNSYGYTF. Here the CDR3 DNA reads TGTGCCAGCAGCCGGCCCGGGACAAACAGCTATGGCTACACCTTC.